This T cell receptor (beta chain) comes out of a study of vaccination and CD4 T cells after COVID-19. In the study overall: Overlapping peptides covering the spike proteins of SARS-CoV-2, HCoV-NL63, HCoV-OC43 and HCoV-229E were added to stimulate cells.

Note on this clonotype: Its specificity is not known.

Treatment noted: approximately nine-day PBMC culture with coronavirus spike peptide pools or control peptides (ViraFEST assay). With the Oncomine TCR Beta short-read assay, DNA from cultured CD4+ T cells was sequenced. Each CDR3 protein is one row after TCRdb ran MiXCR on the PCR reads. The sample yields some 7,700 distinct CDR3 sequences, over 45% seen once. Per the germline V gene, CDR1 is LNHDA and CDR2 is SQIVND (reference sequence). Trimming took off 2 bases at V and 6 bases at J, with 9 bases between the two ends. The CDR3 totals 13 residues. The source of this sequence is a human donor who had recovered from COVID-19. The chain recombines TRBV19 with TRBJ2-3; D remains unclear. Sequences were obtained from CD4+ T cells from blood, cultured in vitro. The CDR3 sequence: CASSIRTSDTQYF. Here the CDR3 DNA reads TGTGCCAGTAGTATACGTACGAGCGATACGCAGTATTTT.